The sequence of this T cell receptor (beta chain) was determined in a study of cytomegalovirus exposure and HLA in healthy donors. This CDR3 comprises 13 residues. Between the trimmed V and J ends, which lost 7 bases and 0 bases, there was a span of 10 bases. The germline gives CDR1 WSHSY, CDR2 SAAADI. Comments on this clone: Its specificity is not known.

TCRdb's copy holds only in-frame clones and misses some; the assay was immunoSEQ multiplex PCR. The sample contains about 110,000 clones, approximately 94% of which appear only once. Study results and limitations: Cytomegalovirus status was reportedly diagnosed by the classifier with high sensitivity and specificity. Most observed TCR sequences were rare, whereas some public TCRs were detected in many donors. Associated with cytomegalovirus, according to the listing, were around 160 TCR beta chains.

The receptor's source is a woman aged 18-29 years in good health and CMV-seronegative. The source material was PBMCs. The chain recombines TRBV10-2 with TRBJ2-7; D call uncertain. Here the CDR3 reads CASNPISSYEQYF. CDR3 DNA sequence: TGCGCCAGCAACCCGATCAGCTCCTACGAGCAGTACTTC.